A single sample is the source of the 22 T cell receptor beta chains below, sequenced in a study of metastatic and nonmetastatic thyroid tumors. TCRdb reprocessed the PCR reads using MiXCR. The sample shows around 20,000 clones, more than 12% of them seen only once. No patient received treatment before thyroid surgery. What was sequenced was tumor tissue. These receptors were obtained from a female donor with papillary thyroid cancer or a benign thyroid nodule (not recorded which). Some clones in this sample may be carry-over from other donors' samples.

At least ten counts were recorded for this clone. The rearrangement uses TRBV20-1 and TRBJ1-3; tentatively, D is TRBD1 (6 bases). The V end lost 5 bases, the J end lost 4 bases, and 21 bases lay between the germline ends. This CDR3 region has 16 residues. Germline values: CDR1 DFQATT, CDR2 SNEGSKA (reference sequence). The CDR3 region is CSADLLVGAAGNTIYF. The CDR3 nucleotides are TGCAGTGCTGACTTATTGGTGGGGGCGGCCGGAAACACCATATATTTT.

The gene calls are TRBV3-1 and TRBJ2-1, with 11 bases identical to TRBD1. After removal of 6 bases from V and 2 bases from J, the junction contained 3 bases not matched to a gene. Germline V gene lookup returns CDR1 LGHDT and CDR2 YNNKEL (reference sequence). The CDR3 covers 15 residues. The CDR3 sequence: CASRPGQGAYNEQFF. The CDR3 DNA reads TGTGCCAGCAGACCGGGACAGGGGGCCTACAATGAGCAGTTCTTC.

This clone appeared a few times. V gene TRBV3-1 combines with J gene TRBJ2-7, with D possibly TRBD2 on 5 matching bases. Per the germline V gene, CDR1 is LGHDT and CDR2 is YNNKEL (reference sequence). The CDR3 extends over 12 amino acids. Deletions cut 5 bases from V and 6 bases from J, with 11 bases between. The CDR3: CASSFIASEQYF. The CDR3 region has the DNA TGTGCCAGCAGCTTTATAGCGTCCGAGCAGTACTTC.

This clone was seen many times. V usage is TRBV6-1 and J usage is TRBJ1-2; D ambiguous. This CDR3 is built from 12 residues. Germline CDR1 reads MNHNS; CDR2 reads SASEGT. With 1 base removed from V and 5 bases from J, the gap between germline ends came to 5 bases. CDR3 coding DNA: TGTGCCAGCAGTGAAGGGTTTTATGGCTACACCTTC. This translates into CASSEGFYGYTF.

In this sample, this clone turned up a few times. The genes are TRBV28 and TRBJ2-7; D perhaps matches TRBD1 (5 bases). V was cut by 6 bases and J by 3 bases, with 6 bases left in between. The CDR3 is made up of 11 amino acids. Germline CDR1 reads MDHEN; CDR2 reads SYDVKM. CDR3 loop: CASRTGYEQYF. CDR3 bases: TGTGCCAGCAGAACAGGCTACGAGCAGTACTTC.

The chain employs TRBV3-1 and TRBJ2-1; no clear D. This CDR3 region has 14 residues. Germline V gives CDR1 LGHDT, CDR2 YNNKEL (reference sequence). Between the trimmed V and J ends, which lost 1 base and 6 bases, there was a span of 10 bases. In nucleotides, the CDR3 is TGTGCCAGCAGCCAAGGGACGACCCGCAATGAGCAGTTCTTC. Translated: CASSQGTTRNEQFF.

This clone occurred many times. The sample has other DNA sequences that encode this CDR3 too. The V call is TRBV5-1, the J call TRBJ1-5; D remains unclear. The CDR3 loop spans 13 amino acids. Germline V CDR1 and CDR2: SGHRS, YFSETQ. The ends were cut back, 0 bases at V and 5 bases at J, with 6 bases in the middle. The CDR3 bases are TGCGCCAGCAGCTTGGCCCCGGATCAGCCCCAGCATTTT. Its translation is CASSLAPDQPQHF.

In the case of this clone: Just one base apart from a much larger clone, this may be a read error. This rearrangement joins TRBV9 to TRBJ2-4, with 8 nucleotides matching TRBD2. The CDR3 extends over 14 amino acids. Germline lookup yields CDR1 SGDLS and CDR2 YYNGEE. The CDR3: CASSVGLANNIQYF. In DNA form, the CDR3 reads TGTGCCAGCAGCGTTGGACTAGCCAACAACATTCAGTACTTC.

This clone was detected many times. The chain has TRBV10-2 and TRBJ2-5; no firm D call. The germline gives CDR1 WSHSY, CDR2 SAAADI. The CDR3 is made up of 15 amino acids. V was pared by 3 bases and J by 0 bases, with 11 bases between. The CDR3 protein is CASSDRAAHQETQYF. The CDR3 DNA reads TGCGCCAGCAGTGATCGGGCAGCTCACCAAGAGACCCAGTACTTC.

The table lists this clone with many counts. This sequence may be a read error, since a much larger clone differs from it by one base. At the DNA level, this CDR3 is encoded by other sequences in the same sample as well. The chain recombines TRBV11-2 with TRBJ2-7, with TRBD1 matching 11 bases. Germline V gives CDR1 SGHAT, CDR2 FQNNGV. CDR3 size: 15 residues. DNA for the CDR3: TGCGCCAGCAGCCCCAGGACAGGGGGCCTCTACGAGCAGTACTTC. This encodes CASSPRTGGLYEQYF.

This chain uses TRBV5-1 with TRBJ1-1; possibly TRBD1 for D (5 bases). The CDR3 has 13 amino acids. V was trimmed by 8 bases and J by 1 base, leaving 12 bases between them. From germline, CDR1 is SGHRS and CDR2 YFSETQ. CDR3: CASLQVPNTEAFF. CDR3 nucleotides: TGCGCCAGTCTACAGGTCCCGAACACTGAAGCTTTCTTT.

This clone was counted ten times or more. The rearrangement uses TRBV11-2 and TRBJ2-7, with D possibly matching TRBD1 (5 bases). In germline, CDR1 is SGHAT, CDR2 FQNNGV. CDR3 length: 14 amino acids. V was clipped by 5 bases and J by 3 bases, with 14 bases between them. CDR3 nucleotides: TGTGCCAGCAGCCACACGGACACATTCTACGAGCAGTACTTC. Encoded protein: CASSHTDTFYEQYF.

This clone was recorded many times. V and J are TRBV20-1 and TRBJ1-6; 8 nucleotides match TRBD1. The length of the CDR3 is 14 residues. Germline CDR1 is DFQATT and CDR2 is SNEGSKA (reference sequence). V was clipped by 0 bases and J by 8 bases; unmatched bases: 3. CDR3: CSARDRTGYSPLHF. The CDR3 DNA sequence: TGCAGTGCTAGAGATCGGACAGGGTATTCACCCCTCCACTTT.

The sample holds many counts of this clone. The chain combines TRBV7-2 with TRBJ2-2, with D uncertain. CDR3 size: 15 residues. Trimming stripped 1 base from V and 2 bases from J, with 8 bases between. Germline V CDR1 and CDR2: SGHTA, FQGNSA. CDR3 in amino acids: CASSLVWGNTGELFF. In nucleotides, the CDR3 is TGTGCCAGCAGCTTAGTGTGGGGAAACACCGGGGAGCTGTTTTTT. Full variable domain (outside the CDR3, taken from reference TRBV7-2 and TRBJ2-2): GAGVSQSPSNKVTEKGKDVELRCDPISGHTALYWYRQSLGQGLEFLIYFQGNSAPDKSGLPSDRFSAERTGGSVSTLTIQRTQQEDSAVYLCASSLVWGNTGELFFGEGSRLTVL.

This clone was seen more than once but under ten times. This may stem from a read error, because a much larger clone lies one nucleotide away. The rearrangement joins TRBV12-3 or TRBV12-4 to TRBJ2-7; tentatively, D is TRBD2 (6 bases). The CDR3 runs 14 residues. The CDR3 sequence: CASSFPVQDYGQYF. CDR3 coding DNA: TGTGCCAGCAGTTTTCCGGTACAGGACTACGGGCAGTACTTC.

A remark on this clone: Being one base from a much bigger clone, this may be a read error. The chain has TRBV2 and TRBJ2-3, with 7 bases fitting TRBD2. The V and J ends lost 8 bases and 13 bases, in that order; junction bases with no gene match: 18. The CDR3 runs 14 residues. Germline lookup yields CDR1 SNHLY and CDR2 FYNNEI. The DNA of the CDR3 is TGTGCCAGCGGGGGGGATAGCGGTACCTCAGAGGAGTATTTT. Translating gives CASGGDSGTSEEYF.

This clone showed up many times. The rearrangement joins TRBV20-1 to TRBJ2-7; TRBD1 matches at 7 bases. The V segment lost 5 bases and the J segment 3 bases; nucleotides outside the gene matches: 4. The CDR3 has 12 residues. Germline lookup yields CDR1 DFQATT and CDR2 SNEGSKA (reference sequence). CDR3 DNA: TGCAGTGCTCCGGGACAGCGCTACGAGCAGTACTTC. Amino acids: CSAPGQRYEQYF.

This clone has a count of ten or more. The V call is TRBV29-1, the J call TRBJ1-1; D may be TRBD1 (5 bases). Germline CDR1 is SQVTM and CDR2 is ANQGSEA. The CDR3 runs to 15 residues. V was trimmed by 7 bases and J by 0 bases, leaving 18 bases between them. DNA for the CDR3: TGCAGCGGGGCCCCAGGGTGGGGGATGAACACTGAAGCTTTCTTT. It translates to CSGAPGWGMNTEAFF.

This chain links TRBV18 with TRBJ1-1; unclear D gene. The CDR3 has 16 residues. The V and J ends lost 0 bases and 1 base respectively, with 12 bases between them. Germline assignment: CDR1 KGHSH and CDR2 LQKENI. The CDR3 loop reads CASSPPGRTQNTEAFF. The CDR3 DNA follows: TGTGCCAGCTCACCACCGGGGAGGACCCAGAACACTGAAGCTTTCTTT.

The V and J genes are TRBV10-1 and TRBJ1-1; possibly TRBD1 for D (5 bases). CDR3 size: 13 residues. The germline gives CDR1 WNHNN, CDR2 SYGVQD (reference sequence). V was cut by 3 bases and J by 6 bases, with 11 bases left in between. The CDR3 loop reads CASSDSQGSEAFF. The DNA of the CDR3 is TGCGCCAGCAGTGACTCCCAGGGTTCTGAAGCTTTCTTT.

V is TRBV20-1 and J is TRBJ2-7, with 9 nucleotides matching TRBD1. V lost 6 bases and J lost 0; bases outside the gene matches: 12. The CDR3 has 16 amino acids. The germline CDR1 and CDR2 sequences are DFQATT and SNEGSKA (reference sequence). CDR3 in amino acids: CSATPEGQGYSYEQYF. The DNA for the CDR3 is TGCAGTGCCACCCCAGAGGGACAGGGCTACTCCTACGAGCAGTACTTC.

Points on this clone: This sequence may be a read error, since a much larger clone differs from it by one base. The sample contains more than one DNA sequence encoding this CDR3. The rearrangement joins TRBV5-1 to TRBJ1-4; D unclear. Germline-derived CDR1 and CDR2 are SGHRS and YFSETQ. V gave up 0 bases and J gave up 4 bases, with 7 bases separating them. The CDR3 consists of 14 residues. Written as DNA, the CDR3 is TGCGCCAGCAGCTTGGGAGGTATTAATGAAAAACTGTTTTTT. Translation: CASSLGGINEKLFF.